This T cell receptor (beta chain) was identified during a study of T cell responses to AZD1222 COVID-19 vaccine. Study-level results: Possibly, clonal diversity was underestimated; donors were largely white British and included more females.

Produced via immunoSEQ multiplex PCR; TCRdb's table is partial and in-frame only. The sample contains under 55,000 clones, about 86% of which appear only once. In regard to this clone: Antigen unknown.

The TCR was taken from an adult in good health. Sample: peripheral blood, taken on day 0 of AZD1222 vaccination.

The CDR3 here is CASSLWVDTEAFF. CDR3 bases: TGTGCCAGCAGTTTGTGGGTGGACACTGAAGCTTTCTTT. V and J are TRBV12-3 or TRBV12-4 and TRBJ1-1; D is unresolved. The CDR3 covers 13 residues. The V end lost 3 bases, the J end lost 3 bases, and 8 bases lay between the germline ends.